These T cell receptor beta chains were read from a single sample in a study of blood T cell repertoires in COVID-19. The data were produced by immunoSEQ multiplex PCR, yet TCRdb's version contains in-frame clones alone and is incomplete. The data contain 300,000 to 400,000 clones, 70% to 90% of them singletons. The sequenced sample was PBMCs or T cells enriched from blood (not recorded which). The source of these receptors is a woman aged 25 to 39 with acute COVID-19. Each CDR3 is given with its conserved first and last residue. D genes are given only for firm matches. A row's size may be missing; if present it is once, few, many or a size class.

clone size,D gene,CDR3 length,J gene,V gene,CDR3 DNA,CDR3 protein
.,TRBD2,15,TRBJ2-7,TRBV2,TGTGCCAGCTCCGAAAGGGCGGGGGGGCGCTACGAGCAGTACTTC,CASSERAGGRYEQYF
.,TRBD1,15,TRBJ1-2,TRBV19,TGTGCCAGTAACGCCGTCCTCAGGGGGAACTATGGCTACACCTTC,CASNAVLRGNYGYTF
.,TRBD1,14,TRBJ1-2,TRBV2,TGTGCCAGCAGCCGGGACAGGGTTGGTAATGGCTACACCTTC,CASSRDRVGNGYTF
.,TRBD1,14,TRBJ1-2,TRBV5-4,TGTGCCAGCAGCTTAATACAGGGGGCCGGTGGCTACACCTTC,CASSLIQGAGGYTF
.,.,16,TRBJ2-2,TRBV28,TGTGCCAGCAGGCTCCCAGGGTTGGATTATTCCGGGGAGCTGTTTTTT,CASRLPGLDYSGELFF
once,TRBD1,16,TRBJ1-6,TRBV15,TGTGCCACCAGCAGAGACAGGGGGCTTCTATCCTCACCCCTCCACTTT,CATSRDRGLLSSPLHF
.,TRBD1,15,TRBJ1-5,TRBV6-5,TGTGCCAGCAGTCCCGGACAGGGTAGCAATCAGCCCCAGCATTTT,CASSPGQGSNQPQHF
.,TRBD2,14,TRBJ2-3,TRBV7-9,TGTGCCAGCAGCGATAGCGGGGGCACAGATACGCAGTATTTT,CASSDSGGTDTQYF
.,TRBD1,14,TRBJ1-1,TRBV5-4,TGTGCCAGCAAGCCGGGACAGCCGAACACTGAAGCTTTCTTT,CASKPGQPNTEAFF
.,TRBD1,14,TRBJ1-1,TRBV7-2,TGTGCCAGCAGCCTCAGGGGGGCGGAAACTGAAGCTTTCTTT,CASSLRGAETEAFF
.,TRBD1,14,TRBJ1-2,TRBV6-1,TGTGCCAGCAGTGAAGGCAGGGGGCCCTATGGCTACACCTTC,CASSEGRGPYGYTF
.,TRBD1,16,TRBJ2-2,TRBV19,TGTGCCAGTAGTACCGGACAGGGGAGAAGAACCGGGGAGCTGTTTTTT,CASSTGQGRRTGELFF
.,.,16,TRBJ1-2,TRBV18,TGTGCCAGCTCACCACAGGGGGTATTCGAGGACTATGGCTACACCTTC,CASSPQGVFEDYGYTF
.,TRBD2,16,TRBJ2-3,TRBV15,TGTGCCACCAGCATCAGACTAGCGGGGGGCACAGATACGCAGTATTTT,CATSIRLAGGTDTQYF
.,TRBD2,15,TRBJ2-3,TRBV6-2/TRBV6-3,TGTGCCAGCAGTTACTTTAGCGGGCGGACAGATACGCAGTATTTT,CASSYFSGRTDTQYF
once,TRBD1,15,TRBJ1-2,TRBV4-3,TGCGCCAGCAGCCAAAGACAGGGTGGGAACTATGGCTACACCTTC,CASSQRQGGNYGYTF
.,.,15,TRBJ2-7,TRBV4-2,TGTGCCAGCAGCCAAGAGCCAGGAGGGGCCCGCGAGCAGTACTTC,CASSQEPGGAREQYF
.,.,14,TRBJ2-3,TRBV19,TGTGCCAGTAGTATTCTCACGGGAACAGATACGCAGTATTTT,CASSILTGTDTQYF
few,TRBD1,14,TRBJ2-7,TRBV27,TGTGCCAGCAGTTTATCTCGGACAGGCGACAAAGAGTACTTC,CASSLSRTGDKEYF
.,TRBD2,14,TRBJ2-3,TRBV19,TGTGCCAGTAGGGGACTAGCGGGGGCAGATACGCAGTATTTT,CASRGLAGADTQYF
.,TRBD1,14,TRBJ1-1,TRBV13,TGTGCCAGCAGACGACAGGGGACTAACACTGAAGCTTTCTTT,CASRRQGTNTEAFF
.,TRBD1,17,TRBJ1-2,TRBV5-4,TGTGCCAGCAGCCGACTACCAACCCCGGGACAGGGGTATGGCTACACCTTC,CASSRLPTPGQGYGYTF
.,TRBD1,16,TRBJ2-6,TRBV5-1,TGCGCCAGCAGCTTACAGGGGGGATCTGGGGCCAACGTCCTGACTTTC,CASSLQGGSGANVLTF
.,TRBD1,16,TRBJ2-2,TRBV20-1,TGCAGTGCTAGTACCGGACAGGGGAGAAACACCGGGGAGCTGTTTTTT,CSASTGQGRNTGELFF
.,TRBD2,12,TRBJ2-1,TRBV12-5,TGTGCTAGCCTAGCGGGGGGGAATGAGCAGTTCTTC,CASLAGGNEQFF
.,.,14,TRBJ1-2,TRBV7-3,TGTGCCAGCAGCTTAACCCCAGGGAACTATGGCTACACCTTC,CASSLTPGNYGYTF
.,TRBD1,16,TRBJ2-3,TRBV7-9,TGTGCCAGCACACCGGCCGGGACAGAGAGCACAGATACGCAGTATTTT,CASTPAGTESTDTQYF
.,.,15,TRBJ2-5,TRBV7-2,TGTGCCAGCAGCTTAGACGGGGGGCCCCAAGAGACCCAGTACTTC,CASSLDGGPQETQYF
.,TRBD1,15,TRBJ2-7,TRBV5-1,TGCGCCAGCAGCCCAACGACAGGGGGAATCTACGAGCAGTACTTC,CASSPTTGGIYEQYF
.,.,13,TRBJ1-2,TRBV11-2,TGTGCCAGCAGCTTATCCACAGACCATGGCTACACCTTC,CASSLSTDHGYTF
.,TRBD1,18,TRBJ1-5,TRBV2,TGTGCCAGCAGGGGACTGGGGACAGGAAGGTATAGCAATCAGCCCCAGCATTTT,CASRGLGTGRYSNQPQHF
.,.,13,TRBJ2-2,TRBV5-1,TGCGCCAGCATAGCCCGCAACACCGGGGAGCTGTTTTTT,CASIARNTGELFF
.,.,13,TRBJ2-7,TRBV18,TGTGCCAGCTCACCAGTGACTTCCTACGAGCAGTACTTC,CASSPVTSYEQYF
.,TRBD2,16,TRBJ2-2,TRBV10-3,TGTGCCAGTAACGCCGGGACTAGCGGGGGGACCGGGGAGCTGTTTTTT,CASNAGTSGGTGELFF
.,TRBD1,13,TRBJ2-7,TRBV5-1,TGCGCCAGCAGCTTAGAGACAGGGCTCGAGCAGTACTTC,CASSLETGLEQYF
.,TRBD1,14,TRBJ1-2,TRBV5-1,TGCGCCAGCAGCTTGGGTACAGGGGGTAATGGCTACACCTTC,CASSLGTGGNGYTF
.,TRBD1,16,TRBJ2-7,TRBV5-6,TGTGCCAGCAGCGAGGAAACAGGGGGAATAATCTACGAGCAGTACTTC,CASSEETGGIIYEQYF
.,TRBD1,13,TRBJ2-5,TRBV5-1,TGCGCCAGCAGCTTACAGGGGGCCGAGACCCAGTACTTC,CASSLQGAETQYF
.,.,14,TRBJ2-7,TRBV2,TGTGCCAGCAGTGAACTCCGTCCCTCCAGAGAGCAGTACTTC,CASSELRPSREQYF
.,.,16,TRBJ2-3,TRBV5-1,TGCGCCAGCAGCTTGGGGCAGGGGAAAGTGACAGATACGCAGTATTTT,CASSLGQGKVTDTQYF
.,TRBD1,15,TRBJ1-3,TRBV6-2/TRBV6-3,TGTGCCAGCAGTGCGCCGTACAGGGGAGGAAACACCATATATTTT,CASSAPYRGGNTIYF